This TCR beta chain was captured by sequencing in a study of Graves' ophthalmopathy and Graves' hyperthyroidism. Researchers turned away patients with other autoimmune diseases, uncontrolled infections, pregnancy or lactation. Germline lookup yields CDR1 MNHEY and CDR2 SVGEGT. This CDR3 region has 15 residues. J gave up 3 bases and V 6 bases, and 8 bases lay outside the gene matches. Amplifying from RNA transcripts, the study obtained TCR beta CDR3 regions. Scientists carried out first-round RT-PCR using HTBI primers and then a second-round multiplex PCR. One entry per CDR3 protein results from TCRdb running MiXCR on the multiplex PCR reads. There are about 500,000 distinct CDR3 sequences in the sample; approximately 15% occur only once, and about 10% lies in the top ten. Study-wide points: Predictions made by the model for ophthalmopathy progression reached roughly 64% sensitivity and almost 75% specificity. The majority of expanded thyroid clonotypes above 0.001 frequency also occurred in blood.

At least ten counts were recorded for this clonotype. Its antigen is unknown. This sequence originates from a woman aged 30 to 39 with Graves' ophthalmopathy. Material for sequencing was blood. J is TRBJ2-7 and V is TRBV6-2 or TRBV6-3, with 10 bases that match TRBD1. The CDR3 spells CASRHDRTGGYEQYF. The CDR3 coding sequence is TGTGCCAGCAGGCATGACAGGACAGGGGGCTACGAGCAGTACTTC.